This TCR beta chain came from a study of blood T cell repertoires in COVID-19. As for the study in general: COVID-19 samples collected from the United States, Italy and Spain covered acute and convalescent phases.

The CDR3 covers 15 residues. V dropped 2 bases and J dropped 8; count of bases not matched to a gene: 6. The germline gives CDR1 MDHEN, CDR2 SYDVKM. Only in-frame clones appear in the TCRdb table, and some are missing; sequencing was by immunoSEQ multiplex PCR. The sample includes 62,000 or so clones, about 88% seen only once; the top ten take approximately 4.3%. This sequence originates from a human donor in a cohort sampled during active COVID-19. The sample comprised peripheral blood. This chain joins TRBV28 and TRBJ2-1, with 10 nucleotides matching TRBD2. The DNA for the CDR3 is TGTGCCAGCAGTTTAATTACCGGGACTAGCGATGAGCAGTTCTTC. Its protein is CASSLITGTSDEQFF.